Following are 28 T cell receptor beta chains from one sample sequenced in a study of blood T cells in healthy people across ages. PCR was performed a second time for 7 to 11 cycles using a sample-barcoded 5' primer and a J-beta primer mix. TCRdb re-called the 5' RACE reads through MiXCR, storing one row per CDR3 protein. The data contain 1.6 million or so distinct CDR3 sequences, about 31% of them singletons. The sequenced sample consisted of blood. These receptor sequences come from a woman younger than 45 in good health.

The CDR3, as DNA: TGCAGTGCCCCTAGCGGGAGGGGGGGGAGATACAATGAGCAGTTCTTC. This encodes CSAPSGRGGRYNEQFF. This chain connects TRBV20-1 to TRBJ2-1; 12 nucleotides line up with TRBD2. CDR1 and CDR2 (germline): DFQATT, SNEGSKA (reference sequence). Germline trimming cut 6 bases from V and 4 bases from J; bases unmatched to any gene: 10. CDR3 length: 16 residues.

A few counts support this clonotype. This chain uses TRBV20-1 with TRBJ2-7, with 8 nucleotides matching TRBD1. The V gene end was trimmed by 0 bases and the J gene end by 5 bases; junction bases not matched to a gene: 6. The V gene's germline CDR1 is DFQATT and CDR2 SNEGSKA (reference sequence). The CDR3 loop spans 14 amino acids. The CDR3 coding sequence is TGCAGTGCTAGAGATCGACAGGGGAGGAACGAGCAGTACTTC. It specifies CSARDRQGRNEQYF.

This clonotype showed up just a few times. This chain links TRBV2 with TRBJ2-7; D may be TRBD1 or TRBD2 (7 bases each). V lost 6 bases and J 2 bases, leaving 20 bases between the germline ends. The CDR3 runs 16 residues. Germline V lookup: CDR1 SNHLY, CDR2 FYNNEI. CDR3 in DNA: TGTGCCAGCAGGGGGGGGGCGGGACAGTCCACCTACGAGCAGTACTTC. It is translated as CASRGGAGQSTYEQYF.

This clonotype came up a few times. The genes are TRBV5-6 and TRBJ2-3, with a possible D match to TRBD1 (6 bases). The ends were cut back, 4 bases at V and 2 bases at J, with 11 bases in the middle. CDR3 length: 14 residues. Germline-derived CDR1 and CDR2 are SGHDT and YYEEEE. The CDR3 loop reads CASSPTGTTDTQYF. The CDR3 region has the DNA TGTGCCAGCAGCCCTACAGGGACCACAGATACGCAGTATTTT. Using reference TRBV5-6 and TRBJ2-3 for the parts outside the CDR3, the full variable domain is DAGVTQSPTHLIKTRGQQVTLRCSPKSGHDTVSWYQQALGQGPQFIFQYYEEEERQRGNFPDRFSGHQFPNYSSELNVNALLLGDSALYLCASSPTGTTDTQYFGPGTRLTVL.

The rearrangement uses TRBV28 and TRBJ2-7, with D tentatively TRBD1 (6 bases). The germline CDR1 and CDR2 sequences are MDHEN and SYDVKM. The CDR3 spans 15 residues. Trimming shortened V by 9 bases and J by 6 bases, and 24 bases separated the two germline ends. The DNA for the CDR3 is TGTGCCAGTAGCGAACCCCTGGCAGGGGTGGGCGAGCAGTACTTC. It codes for CASSEPLAGVGEQYF. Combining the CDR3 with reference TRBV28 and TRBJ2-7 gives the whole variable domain DVKVTQSSRYLVKRTGEKVFLECVQDMDHENMFWYRQDPGLGLRLIYFSYDVKMKEKGDIPEGYSVSREKKERFSLILESASTNQTSMYLCASSEPLAGVGEQYFGPGTRLTVT.

CDR3 in amino acids: CASGTLSYEQYF. Here the CDR3 DNA reads TGTGCCAGCGGGACTCTCTCCTACGAGCAGTACTTC. The chain recombines TRBV2 with TRBJ2-7; the D gene is possibly TRBD2 (6 bases). There are 12 residues in the CDR3. The V end lost 8 bases, the J end lost 0 bases, and 8 bases lay between the germline ends. CDR1 and CDR2 from the germline V gene are SNHLY and FYNNEI.

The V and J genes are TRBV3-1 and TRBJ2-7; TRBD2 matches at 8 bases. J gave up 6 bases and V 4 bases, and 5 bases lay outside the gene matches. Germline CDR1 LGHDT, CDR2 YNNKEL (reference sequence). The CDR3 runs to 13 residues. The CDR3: CASSLGRASEQYF. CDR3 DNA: TGTGCCAGCAGCCTCGGGAGGGCCTCCGAGCAGTACTTC.

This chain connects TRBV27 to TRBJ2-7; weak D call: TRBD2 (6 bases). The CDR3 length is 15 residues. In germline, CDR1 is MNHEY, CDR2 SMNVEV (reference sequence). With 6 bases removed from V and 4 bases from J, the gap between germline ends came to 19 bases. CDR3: CASRKRGLPFYEQYF. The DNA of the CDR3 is TGTGCCAGCAGGAAAAGGGGACTCCCCTTTTACGAGCAGTACTTC.

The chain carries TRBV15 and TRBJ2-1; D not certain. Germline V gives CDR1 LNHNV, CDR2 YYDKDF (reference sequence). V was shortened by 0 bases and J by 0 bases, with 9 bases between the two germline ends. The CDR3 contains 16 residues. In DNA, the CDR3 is TGTGCCACCAGCAGAGACGCCCTCAACTCCTACAATGAGCAGTTCTTC. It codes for CATSRDALNSYNEQFF.

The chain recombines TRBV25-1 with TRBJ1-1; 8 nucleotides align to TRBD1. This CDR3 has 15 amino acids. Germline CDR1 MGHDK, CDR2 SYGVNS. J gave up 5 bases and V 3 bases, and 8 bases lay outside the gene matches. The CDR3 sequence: CASSDSNRGRTEAFF. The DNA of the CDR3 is TGTGCCAGCAGTGATTCTAACAGGGGGAGGACTGAAGCTTTCTTT.

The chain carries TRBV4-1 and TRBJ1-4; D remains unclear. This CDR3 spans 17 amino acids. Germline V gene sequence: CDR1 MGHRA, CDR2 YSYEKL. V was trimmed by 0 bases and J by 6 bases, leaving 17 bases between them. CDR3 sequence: CASSQESGFALDEKLFF. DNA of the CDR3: TGCGCCAGCAGCCAAGAATCGGGGTTTGCCCTTGATGAAAAACTGTTTTTT.

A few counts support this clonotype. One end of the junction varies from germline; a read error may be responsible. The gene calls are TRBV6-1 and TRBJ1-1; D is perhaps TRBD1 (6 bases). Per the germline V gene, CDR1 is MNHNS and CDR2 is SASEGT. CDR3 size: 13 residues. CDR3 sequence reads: CASGQKQNTEAFF. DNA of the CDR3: TGCGCCAGCGGACAGAAGCAGAACACTGAAGCTTTCTTT.

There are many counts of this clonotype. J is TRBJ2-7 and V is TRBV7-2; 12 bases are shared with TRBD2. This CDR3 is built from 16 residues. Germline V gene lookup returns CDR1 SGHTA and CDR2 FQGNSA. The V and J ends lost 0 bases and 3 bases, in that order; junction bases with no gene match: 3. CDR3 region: CASSLALAGGYYEQYF. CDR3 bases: TGTGCCAGCAGCTTAGCTCTAGCGGGAGGGTACTACGAGCAGTACTTC.

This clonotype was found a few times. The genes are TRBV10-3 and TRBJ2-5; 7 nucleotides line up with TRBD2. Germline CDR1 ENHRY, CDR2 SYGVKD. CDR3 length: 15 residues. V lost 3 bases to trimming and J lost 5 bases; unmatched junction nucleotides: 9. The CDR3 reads CAISEGASGPETQYF. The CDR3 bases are TGTGCCATCAGTGAAGGGGCTAGCGGCCCGGAGACCCAGTACTTC.

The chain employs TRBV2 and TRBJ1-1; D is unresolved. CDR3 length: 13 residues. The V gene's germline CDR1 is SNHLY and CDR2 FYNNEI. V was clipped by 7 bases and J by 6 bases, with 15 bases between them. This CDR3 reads CASTLGPVAEAFF. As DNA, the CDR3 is TGTGCCAGCACCCTAGGCCCTGTGGCTGAAGCTTTCTTT.

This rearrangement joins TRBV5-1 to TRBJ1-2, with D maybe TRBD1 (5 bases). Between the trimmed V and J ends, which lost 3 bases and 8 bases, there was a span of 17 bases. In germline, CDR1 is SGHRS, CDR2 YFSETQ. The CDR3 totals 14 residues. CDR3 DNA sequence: TGCGCCAGCAGCTCCTTCCGGGGGACCGAGGGCTACACCTTC. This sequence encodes CASSSFRGTEGYTF. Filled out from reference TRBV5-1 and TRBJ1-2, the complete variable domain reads KAGVTQTPRYLIKTRGQQVTLSCSPISGHRSVSWYQQTPGQGLQFLFEYFSETQRNKGNFPGRFSGRQFSNSRSEMNVSTLELGDSALYLCASSSFRGTEGYTFGSGTRLTVV.

Written as DNA, the CDR3 is TGTGCCAGCAGCCAAGAGGGGACAGGGACGAACACTGAAGCTTTCTTT. It specifies CASSQEGTGTNTEAFF. The chain combines TRBV4-2 with TRBJ1-1; 9 positions match TRBD1. J was trimmed by 1 base and V by 0 bases; bases with no gene match: 3. CDR1 is LGHNA and CDR2 is YNFKEQ in the germline V gene. The CDR3 covers 16 residues.

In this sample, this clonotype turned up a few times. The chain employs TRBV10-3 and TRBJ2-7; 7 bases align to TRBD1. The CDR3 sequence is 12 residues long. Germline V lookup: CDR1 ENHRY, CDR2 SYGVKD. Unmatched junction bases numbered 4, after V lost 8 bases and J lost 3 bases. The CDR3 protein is CAIRDRDYEQYF. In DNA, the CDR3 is TGTGCCATCCGGGACAGAGACTACGAGCAGTACTTC.

The CDR3 is CASSVVGQGGEQYF. Written as DNA, the CDR3 is TGTGCCAGCAGCGTAGTAGGACAGGGGGGGGAGCAGTACTTC. The chain is built from TRBV9 and TRBJ2-7; 10 bases line up with TRBD1. The CDR3 covers 14 residues. The germline gives CDR1 SGDLS, CDR2 YYNGEE. V lost 0 bases to trimming and J lost 7 bases; unmatched junction nucleotides: 4. Full variable domain (rest looked up from reference TRBV9 and TRBJ2-7): DSGVTQTPKHLITATGQRVTLRCSPRSGDLSVYWYQQSLDQGLQFLIQYYNGEERAKGNILERFSAQQFPDLHSELNLSSLELGDSALYFCASSVVGQGGEQYFGPGTRLTVT.

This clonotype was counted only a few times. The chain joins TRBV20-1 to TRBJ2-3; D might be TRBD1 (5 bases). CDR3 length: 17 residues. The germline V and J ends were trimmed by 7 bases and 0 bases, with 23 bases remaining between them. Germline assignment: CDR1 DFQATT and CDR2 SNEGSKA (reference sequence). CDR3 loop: CSVGAWTESSSTDTQYF. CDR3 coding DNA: TGCAGTGTAGGGGCCTGGACCGAATCCTCTAGCACAGATACGCAGTATTTT.

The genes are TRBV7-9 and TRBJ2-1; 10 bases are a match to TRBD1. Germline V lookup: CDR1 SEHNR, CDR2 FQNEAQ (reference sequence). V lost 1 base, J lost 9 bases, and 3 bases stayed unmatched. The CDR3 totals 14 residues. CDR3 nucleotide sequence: TGTGCCAGCAGCTTAGAGGGACAGGGGAGTGAGCAGTTCTTC. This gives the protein CASSLEGQGSEQFF.

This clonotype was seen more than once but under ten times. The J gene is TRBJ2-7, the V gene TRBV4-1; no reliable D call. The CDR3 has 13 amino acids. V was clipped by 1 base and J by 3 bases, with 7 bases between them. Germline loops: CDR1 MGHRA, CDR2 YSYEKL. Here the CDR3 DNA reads TGCGCCAGCAGCCAAGCGGCAGGCTACGAGCAGTACTTC. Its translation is CASSQAAGYEQYF.

Here the CDR3 reads CASSLRGLAGSTDTQYF. CDR3 nucleotide sequence: TGCGCCAGCAGCCTCCGGGGACTAGCGGGGAGCACAGATACGCAGTATTTT. The chain recombines TRBV5-1 with TRBJ2-3, with 13 positions matching TRBD2. The ends lost 4 bases at V and 0 bases at J; junction bases unmatched: 5. CDR1 SGHRS and CDR2 YFSETQ come from the germline V gene. The CDR3 extends over 17 amino acids.

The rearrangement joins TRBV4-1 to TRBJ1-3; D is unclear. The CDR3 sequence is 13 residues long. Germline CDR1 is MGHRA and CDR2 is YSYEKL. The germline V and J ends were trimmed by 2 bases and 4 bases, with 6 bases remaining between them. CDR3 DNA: TGCGCCAGCAGCCAATTAGTGGGAAACACCATATATTTT. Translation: CASSQLVGNTIYF.

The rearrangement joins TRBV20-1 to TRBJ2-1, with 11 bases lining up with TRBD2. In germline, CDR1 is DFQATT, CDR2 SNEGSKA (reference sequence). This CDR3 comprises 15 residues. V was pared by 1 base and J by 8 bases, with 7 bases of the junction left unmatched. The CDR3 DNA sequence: TGCAGTGCTAGAGGGACTAGCGGGTCGCCCCATGAGCAGTTCTTC. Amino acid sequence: CSARGTSGSPHEQFF.

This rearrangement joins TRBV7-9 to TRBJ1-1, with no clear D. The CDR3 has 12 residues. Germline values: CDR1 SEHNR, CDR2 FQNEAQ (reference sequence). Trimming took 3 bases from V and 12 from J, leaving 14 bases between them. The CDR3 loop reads CASSLQFVKSFF. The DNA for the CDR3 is TGTGCCAGCAGCTTGCAATTTGTTAAGTCTTTCTTT. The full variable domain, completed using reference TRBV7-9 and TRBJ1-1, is DTGVSQNPRHKITKRGQNVTFRCDPISEHNRLYWYRQTLGQGPEFLTYFQNEAQLEKSRLLSDRFSAERPKGSFSTLEIQRTEQGDSAMYLCASSLQFVKSFFGQGTRLTVV.

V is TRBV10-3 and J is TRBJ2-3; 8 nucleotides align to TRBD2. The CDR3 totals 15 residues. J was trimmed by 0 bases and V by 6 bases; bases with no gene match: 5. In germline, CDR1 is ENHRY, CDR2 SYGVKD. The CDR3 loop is CAIREERGSTDTQYF. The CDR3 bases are TGTGCCATCAGGGAGGAGCGGGGGAGCACAGATACGCAGTATTTT.

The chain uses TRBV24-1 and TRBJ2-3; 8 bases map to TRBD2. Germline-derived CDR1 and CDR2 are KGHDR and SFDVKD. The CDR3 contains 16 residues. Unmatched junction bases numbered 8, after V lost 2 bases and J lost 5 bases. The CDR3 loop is CATSDSATAGGDTQYF. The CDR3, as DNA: TGTGCCACCAGTGATTCGGCCACTGCGGGAGGAGATACGCAGTATTTT.